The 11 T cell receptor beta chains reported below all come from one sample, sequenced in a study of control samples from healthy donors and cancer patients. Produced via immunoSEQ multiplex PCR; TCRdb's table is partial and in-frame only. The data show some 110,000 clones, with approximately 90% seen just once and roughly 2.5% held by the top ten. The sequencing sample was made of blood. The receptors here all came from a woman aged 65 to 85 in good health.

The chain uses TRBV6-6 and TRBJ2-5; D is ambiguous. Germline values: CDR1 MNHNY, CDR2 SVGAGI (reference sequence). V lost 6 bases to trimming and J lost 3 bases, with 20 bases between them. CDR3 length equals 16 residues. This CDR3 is CASSYIPPKIEETQYF. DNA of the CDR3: TGTGCCAGCAGCTACATACCCCCAAAAATCGAAGAGACCCAGTACTTC.

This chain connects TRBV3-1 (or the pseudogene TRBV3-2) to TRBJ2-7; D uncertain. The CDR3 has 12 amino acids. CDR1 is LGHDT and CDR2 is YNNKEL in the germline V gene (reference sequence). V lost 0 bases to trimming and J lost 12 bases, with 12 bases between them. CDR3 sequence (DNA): TGTGCCAGCAGCCAAGAAAGGTGCTTTGGGTACTTC. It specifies CASSQERCFGYF.

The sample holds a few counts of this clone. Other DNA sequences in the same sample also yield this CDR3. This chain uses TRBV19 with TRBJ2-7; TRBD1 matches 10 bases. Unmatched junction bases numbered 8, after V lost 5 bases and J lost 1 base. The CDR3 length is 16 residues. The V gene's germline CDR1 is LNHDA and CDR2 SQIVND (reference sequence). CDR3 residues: CASSSRTGGSSYEQYF. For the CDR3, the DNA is TGTGCCAGTAGTTCACGGACAGGGGGGAGTTCCTACGAGCAGTACTTC.

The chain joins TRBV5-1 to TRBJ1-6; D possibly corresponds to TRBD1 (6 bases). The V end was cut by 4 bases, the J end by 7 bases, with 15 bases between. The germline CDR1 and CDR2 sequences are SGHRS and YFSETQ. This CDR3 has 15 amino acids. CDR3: CASSLDSGSNSPLHF. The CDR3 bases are TGCGCCAGCAGCCTGGACAGCGGATCGAATTCACCCCTCCACTTT.

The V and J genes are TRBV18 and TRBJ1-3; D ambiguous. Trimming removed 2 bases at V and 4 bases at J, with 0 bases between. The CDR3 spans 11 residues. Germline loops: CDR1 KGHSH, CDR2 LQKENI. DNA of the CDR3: TGTGCCAGCTCACCAGGAAACACCATATATTTT. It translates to CASSPGNTIYF.

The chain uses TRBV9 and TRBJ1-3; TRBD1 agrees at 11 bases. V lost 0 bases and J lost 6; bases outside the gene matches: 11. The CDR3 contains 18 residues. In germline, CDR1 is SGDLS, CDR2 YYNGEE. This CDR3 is CASSVDPRTGGGKNTIYF. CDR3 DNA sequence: TGTGCCAGCAGCGTAGATCCCCGGACAGGGGGCGGCAAAAACACCATATATTTT.

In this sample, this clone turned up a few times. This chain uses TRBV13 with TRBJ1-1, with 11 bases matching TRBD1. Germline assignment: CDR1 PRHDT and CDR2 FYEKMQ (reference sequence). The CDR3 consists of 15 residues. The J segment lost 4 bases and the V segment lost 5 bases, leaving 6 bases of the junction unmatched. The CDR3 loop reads CASSPRTGGVTEAFF. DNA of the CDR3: TGTGCCAGCAGCCCCCGGACAGGGGGCGTCACTGAAGCTTTCTTT.

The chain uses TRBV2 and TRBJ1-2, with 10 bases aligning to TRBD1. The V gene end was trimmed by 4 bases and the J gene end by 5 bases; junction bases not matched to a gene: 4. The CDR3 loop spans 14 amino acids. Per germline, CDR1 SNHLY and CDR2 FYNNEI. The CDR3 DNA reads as TGTGCCAGCAGTGGACAGGGGGCGAGTTATGGCTACACCTTC. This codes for CASSGQGASYGYTF.

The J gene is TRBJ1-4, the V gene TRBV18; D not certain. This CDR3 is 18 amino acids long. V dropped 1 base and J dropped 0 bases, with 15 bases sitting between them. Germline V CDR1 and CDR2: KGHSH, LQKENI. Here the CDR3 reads CASSPRRGLVSTNEKLFF. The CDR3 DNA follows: TGTGCCAGCTCACCACGCCGTGGTCTTGTTTCAACTAATGAAAAACTGTTTTTT.

This CDR3 reads CASSPIKGQGSGGNSPLHF. CDR3 in DNA: TGTGCCAGCAGCCCGATAAAGGGACAGGGAAGCGGGGGTAATTCACCCCTCCACTTT. The chain uses TRBV7-9 and TRBJ1-6, with 9 bases aligning to TRBD1. CDR1 is SEHNR and CDR2 is FQNEAQ in the germline V gene (reference sequence). The CDR3 has 19 amino acids. The V and J ends lost 5 bases and 6 bases, in that order; junction bases with no gene match: 17.

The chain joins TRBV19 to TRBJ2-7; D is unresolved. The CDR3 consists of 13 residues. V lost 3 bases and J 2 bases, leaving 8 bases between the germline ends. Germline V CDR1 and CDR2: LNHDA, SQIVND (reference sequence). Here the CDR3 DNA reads TGTGCCAGTAGTATTGGCAGTCCCTACGAGCAGTACTTC. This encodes CASSIGSPYEQYF.